Listed here is a single T cell receptor (beta chain). What it recognizes is unknown. Libraries were prepared by immunoSEQ multiplex PCR; TCRdb keeps only in-frame clonotypes and omits some of them. The sample lists 90,000 to 150,000 clones, approximately 90% seen once, with roughly 8.9% in the top ten. The data were taken from a study of T cell responses to AZD1222 COVID-19 vaccine. Overall study results and limits: Rises in breadth and depth of Spike-specific TCRs came after two AZD1222 doses. Only a handful of AZD1222 recipients were seropositive at baseline. Donors were mostly white British, more females; clonal diversity possibly underestimated.

CDR3 length equals 13 residues. V was trimmed by 1 base and J by 6 bases, leaving 9 bases between them. Germline values: CDR1 SGHVS, CDR2 FNYEAQ. The input for sequencing was peripheral blood, taken on day 0 of AZD1222 vaccination. The TCR originated in an adult in good health. The chain uses TRBV7-6 and TRBJ1-2; tentative D call: TRBD1 (5 bases). The chain's CDR3 is CASSLGQGDGYTF. For the CDR3, the DNA is TGTGCCAGCAGCTTAGGCCAGGGCGATGGCTACACCTTC.